This T cell receptor beta chain is drawn from a study of cytomegalovirus exposure and HLA in healthy donors. Study-level results: Later on, analysis showed that most CMV-associated TCR beta chains appeared to be HLA-restricted.

On this clone itself: Its antigen remains unknown.

The PCR used 60 Vbeta and 13 Jbeta primers. The protocol was immunoSEQ multiplex PCR, while the TCRdb copy is restricted to in-frame clones and leaves out a portion. In the table there are about 170,000 clones, around four fifths of which are singletons. Trimming took off 7 bases at V and 6 bases at J, with 18 bases between the two ends. CDR1 MNHNY and CDR2 SVGAGI come from the germline V gene (reference sequence). The CDR3 extends over 14 amino acids. The source material was PBMCs. The sequence was obtained from a woman between 25 and 40 years old in good health and CMV-seropositive. The chain carries TRBV6-6 and TRBJ1-2; possibly TRBD1 for D (6 bases). This CDR3 is CASIEDSRYDGYTF. CDR3 coding DNA: TGTGCCAGCATCGAGGACAGCCGATACGATGGCTACACCTTC.